This TCR beta chain was profiled in a study of cytomegalovirus exposure and HLA in healthy donors. While the first cohort had 600 to 750 subjects, the donors belonged to the separate validation cohort of 120 subjects. This clone was seen a single time. What it recognizes is unknown. The assay was immunoSEQ multiplex PCR, and TCRdb's table has in-frame clones only and misses some. Here the sample spans 220,000 or so clones, over 80% being singletons. The CDR3 is 13 amino acids. Trimming pared 6 bases from V and 5 bases from J, leaving 11 bases between. The germline gives CDR1 SNHLY, CDR2 FYNNEI. Overall study results and limits: The listing of some 170 TCR beta chains classed them as cytomegalovirus-associated.

Source material: PBMCs. The chain links TRBV2 to TRBJ1-5; D call uncertain. The sequence derives from a woman in her thirties in good health and CMV-seropositive. The CDR3 region is CASRGERDQPQHF. CDR3 nucleotide sequence: TGTGCCAGCAGGGGAGAAAGGGATCAGCCCCAGCATTTT.